Listed below are T cell receptor beta chains from one sample, sequenced in a study of shared clonotypes between healthy human individuals. Some clones are missing from TCRdb's copy, which holds only in-frame ones; the method was immunoSEQ multiplex PCR. The sample records 2 million to 3 million clones, 90% to 95% being singletons. Sample: naive CD4+ T cells from PBMCs. These receptors all come from a man aged 18 to 30 in good health. Some clones in this sample may be carry-over from other donors' samples. Each CDR3 is given with its conserved first and last residue. Not all rows give a size; the values are once, few, many and, for expanded clones, a class.

clone_size v_call cdr3_length cdr3_aa
- TRBV11-2 14 CASSSPQKIYEQYF
- TRBV28 15 CASSPRQGSTYEQYF
- TRBV7-9 13 CASRTADAYEQYF
- TRBV5-1 14 CASGGAGDEETQYF
- TRBV7-2 12 CASQEGRETQYF
- TRBV9 13 CASSPHQGIEAFF
- TRBV5-6 16 CASSQLSGGGQETQYF
- TRBV6-5 15 CASSYSWTRGYEQYF
- TRBV29-1 13 CSVDIANSYEQYF
- TRBV21-1 19 CASSKAEREDGNSYNEQFF
- TRBV15 15 CATMLYNSLSETQYF
once TRBV5-1 20 CASSLARGMGTGGMNTEAFF
- TRBV7-6 15 CASSTGLTVGGELFF
- TRBV4-2 17 CASSQPIRDGRYYEQYF
- TRBV28 12 CASSFKNYGYTF
- TRBV10-3 13 CAISPGTVSPLHF
- TRBV18 16 CASSPSPTGVGYGYTF
- TRBV28 15 CASSLTPALRGGYTF
- TRBV28 14 CASSLSQRIGEQYF
- TRBV4-1 16 CASSQDTGSLNYGYTF
- TRBV7-9 14 CASSSAGGSQPQHF
- TRBV9 14 CASSGDSSNQPQHF
- TRBV7-7 14 CASSRDYNQETQYF
- TRBV29-1 11 CSVSRGNEQFF
- TRBV28 15 CASRVGGGLGTEAFF
- TRBV6-4 12 CASSTGIGEQFF
- TRBV5-1 13 CASGDSSYNEQFF
- TRBV9 15 CASSPAPTRGNEQFF
few TRBV23-1 12 CASRRQGSEAFF
- TRBV7-2 15 CASSLDPPKVRVWYF
- TRBV7-9 16 CASSSQGAGRNTEAFF
once TRBV5-1 12 CASSLLADTQYF
- TRBV7-9 13 CASSLMGTDTQYF
- TRBV27 12 CASSSGSVTQYF
once TRBV28 12 CASSARDYGYTF
- TRBV28 16 CASSRSGTRPTYEQYF
- TRBV5-1 14 CASSFMSGTDEQYF
- TRBV20-1 9 CSAGETQYF
- TRBV2 15 CASSQSGSPYNEQFF
once TRBV27 14 CASRPGQGIYEQYF